This is a list of T cell receptor beta chains from one sample in a study of response to subunit inactivated influenza vaccine. TCRdb used MiXCR to reprocess the RT-PCR reads, holding one entry per CDR3 protein. This sample has approximately 520,000 distinct CDR3 sequences, with about 25% found just once. The specimen comprised CD4+ T cells sorted from PBMCs, sampled roughly 5 days after vaccination. The receptor set was obtained from a man between 45 and 60 years old who received an inactivated influenza vaccine. CDR3s include the opening cysteine and the closing phenylalanine or tryptophan. The D gene is left open where the match is weak. A row's size may be missing; if present it is once, few, many or a size class.

clone_size: NA; j_call: TRBJ2-3; d_call: NA; v_call: TRBV20-1; cdr3_length: 16; cdr3_nt: TGCAGTGCTAGAGTCGGCGCAGGTGGGGCGGAAGATACGCAGTATTTT; cdr3_aa: CSARVGAGGAEDTQYF
clone_size: few; j_call: TRBJ2-7; d_call: TRBD1; v_call: TRBV10-3; cdr3_length: 14; cdr3_nt: TGTGCCATCAGGAGGGCAGGGGGCACCTACGAGCAGTACTTC; cdr3_aa: CAIRRAGGTYEQYF
clone_size: NA; j_call: TRBJ2-1; d_call: TRBD2; v_call: TRBV9; cdr3_length: 16; cdr3_nt: TGTGCCAGCAGCGTAGTCGGTAGCGGGGGATACAATGAGCAGTTCTTC; cdr3_aa: CASSVVGSGGYNEQFF
clone_size: NA; j_call: TRBJ2-5; d_call: TRBD1; v_call: TRBV24-1; cdr3_length: 15; cdr3_nt: TGTGCCACCAGTGAGGCAGGACAGGGACGAGAGACCCAGTACTTC; cdr3_aa: CATSEAGQGRETQYF
clone_size: once; j_call: TRBJ1-5; d_call: TRBD1; v_call: TRBV6-1; cdr3_length: 16; cdr3_nt: TGTGCCAGCAGGGAACGGGACAGGGAAAGCAATCAGCCCCAGCATTTT; cdr3_aa: CASRERDRESNQPQHF
clone_size: many; j_call: TRBJ2-3; d_call: NA; v_call: TRBV7-6; cdr3_length: 13; cdr3_nt: TGTGCCAGCAGCCCAAACAGGGCAGATACGCAGTATTTT; cdr3_aa: CASSPNRADTQYF
clone_size: NA; j_call: TRBJ1-5; d_call: NA; v_call: TRBV18; cdr3_length: 13; cdr3_nt: TGTGCCAGCTCCCGGGAGGAAGGTCAGCCCCAGCATTTT; cdr3_aa: CASSREEGQPQHF
clone_size: many; j_call: TRBJ1-5; d_call: NA; v_call: TRBV6-6; cdr3_length: 12; cdr3_nt: TGTGCCAGCGAACGACAAGATCAGCCCCAGCATTTT; cdr3_aa: CASERQDQPQHF
clone_size: NA; j_call: TRBJ2-7; d_call: NA; v_call: TRBV6-6; cdr3_length: 12; cdr3_nt: TGTGCCAGCAGTTACTCGGTGGCCGAGCAGTACTTC; cdr3_aa: CASSYSVAEQYF
clone_size: NA; j_call: TRBJ1-2; d_call: TRBD1; v_call: TRBV20-1; cdr3_length: 13; cdr3_nt: TGCAGTGCTAGCGCGACAGGGGGGGCGGGCTACACCTTC; cdr3_aa: CSASATGGAGYTF
clone_size: few; j_call: TRBJ2-5; d_call: NA; v_call: TRBV5-6; cdr3_length: 17; cdr3_nt: TGTGCCAGCAGCTCCCCCGGGCAATGGGGATCACAAGAGACCCAGTACTTC; cdr3_aa: CASSSPGQWGSQETQYF
clone_size: NA; j_call: TRBJ2-3; d_call: NA; v_call: TRBV19; cdr3_length: 17; cdr3_nt: TGTGCCAGTAGTCCCAACCTCCGCACAGGAACCACAGATACGCAGTATTTT; cdr3_aa: CASSPNLRTGTTDTQYF
clone_size: NA; j_call: TRBJ2-5; d_call: TRBD1; v_call: TRBV20-1; cdr3_length: 13; cdr3_nt: TGCAGTGCTCTGACACAGGGGCAAGAGACCCAGTACTTC; cdr3_aa: CSALTQGQETQYF
clone_size: few; j_call: TRBJ1-3; d_call: NA; v_call: TRBV20-1; cdr3_length: 12; cdr3_nt: TGCAGTGCTAGAGAAACGGGAAACACCATATATTTT; cdr3_aa: CSARETGNTIYF
clone_size: NA; j_call: TRBJ1-2; d_call: NA; v_call: TRBV12-3/TRBV12-4; cdr3_length: 15; cdr3_nt: TGTGCCAGCAGTTTACACAGGAAAGCTAACTATGGCTACACCTTC; cdr3_aa: CASSLHRKANYGYTF
clone_size: NA; j_call: TRBJ2-2; d_call: TRBD2; v_call: TRBV6-1; cdr3_length: 16; cdr3_nt: TGTGCCAGCAAAAGACTAGCGGGAGCGGGAACCGGGGAGCTGTTTTTT; cdr3_aa: CASKRLAGAGTGELFF
clone_size: few; j_call: TRBJ2-6; d_call: TRBD1; v_call: TRBV10-3; cdr3_length: 17; cdr3_nt: TGTGCCATCAGTGGACAGGGAAAACCCTCTGGGGCCAACGTCCTGACTTTC; cdr3_aa: CAISGQGKPSGANVLTF
clone_size: few; j_call: TRBJ2-5; d_call: TRBD1; v_call: TRBV7-8; cdr3_length: 16; cdr3_nt: TGTGCCAGCAGCTCAACCTACAGGGGGATACAAGAGACCCAGTACTTC; cdr3_aa: CASSSTYRGIQETQYF
clone_size: few; j_call: TRBJ2-2; d_call: TRBD1; v_call: TRBV6-1; cdr3_length: 17; cdr3_nt: TGTGCCAGCAGCCCCGCCCCGGGCAGGGGGCGTACCGGGGAGCTGTTTTTT; cdr3_aa: CASSPAPGRGRTGELFF
clone_size: few; j_call: TRBJ2-7; d_call: TRBD1; v_call: TRBV25-1; cdr3_length: 15; cdr3_nt: TGTGCCAGCAGCCCCTGGACAGGACCTAAGTACGAGCAGTACTTC; cdr3_aa: CASSPWTGPKYEQYF
clone_size: few; j_call: TRBJ2-7; d_call: NA; v_call: TRBV20-1; cdr3_length: 14; cdr3_nt: TGCAGTGCCCCAGGGCATTCACTCTCCTACGAGCAGTACTTC; cdr3_aa: CSAPGHSLSYEQYF
clone_size: NA; j_call: TRBJ2-7; d_call: NA; v_call: TRBV7-9; cdr3_length: 16; cdr3_nt: TGTGCCAGCAGCCAATCCCCATCGCAGCGCCCCTACGAGCAGTACTTC; cdr3_aa: CASSQSPSQRPYEQYF
clone_size: few; j_call: TRBJ2-7; d_call: TRBD1; v_call: TRBV6-5; cdr3_length: 14; cdr3_nt: TGTGCCAGCAGTTATTCTCAGGGGGTCTACGAGCAGTACTTC; cdr3_aa: CASSYSQGVYEQYF
clone_size: few; j_call: TRBJ2-3; d_call: TRBD2; v_call: TRBV7-8; cdr3_length: 14; cdr3_nt: TGTGCCAGCACCCTGGGGGGGAGAACAGATACGCAGTATTTT; cdr3_aa: CASTLGGRTDTQYF
clone_size: few; j_call: TRBJ1-2; d_call: NA; v_call: TRBV20-1; cdr3_length: 12; cdr3_nt: TGCAGTGCTTGGAGGGGACAAAGTGGCTACACCTTC; cdr3_aa: CSAWRGQSGYTF
clone_size: few; j_call: TRBJ1-2; d_call: NA; v_call: TRBV28; cdr3_length: 13; cdr3_nt: TGTGCCAGCAGTCGGGGACGTCCGGACGGCTACACCTTC; cdr3_aa: CASSRGRPDGYTF
clone_size: NA; j_call: TRBJ2-5; d_call: NA; v_call: TRBV7-9; cdr3_length: 13; cdr3_nt: TGTGCCAGCATGAGTACCGGAACGGAGACCCAGTACTTC; cdr3_aa: CASMSTGTETQYF
clone_size: few; j_call: TRBJ1-6; d_call: NA; v_call: TRBV30; cdr3_length: 13; cdr3_nt: TGTGCCTGGAGGTTCGGCGGGGATTCACCCCTCCACTTT; cdr3_aa: CAWRFGGDSPLHF
clone_size: NA; j_call: TRBJ1-4; d_call: NA; v_call: TRBV30; cdr3_length: 11; cdr3_nt: TGTGCCTGGAGTGTGCGGCAAAAACTGTTTTTT; cdr3_aa: CAWSVRQKLFF
clone_size: NA; j_call: TRBJ2-7; d_call: TRBD1; v_call: TRBV20-1; cdr3_length: 12; cdr3_nt: TGCAGTGCTAGAGTTAGGGGGCACGAGCAGTACTTC; cdr3_aa: CSARVRGHEQYF
clone_size: NA; j_call: TRBJ2-2; d_call: TRBD1; v_call: TRBV9; cdr3_length: 16; cdr3_nt: TGTGCCAGCAGCGGTCCCGGGACAGGGTTATCCGGGGAGCTGTTTTTT; cdr3_aa: CASSGPGTGLSGELFF
clone_size: NA; j_call: TRBJ2-7; d_call: NA; v_call: TRBV10-3; cdr3_length: 15; cdr3_nt: TGTGCCATCAGTGAGGCAGAACCACCTTCCTACGAGCAGTACTTC; cdr3_aa: CAISEAEPPSYEQYF
clone_size: many; j_call: TRBJ1-3; d_call: NA; v_call: TRBV20-1; cdr3_length: 15; cdr3_nt: TGCAGTGCTAGTACAGGGTTGATCTCTGGAAACACCATATATTTT; cdr3_aa: CSASTGLISGNTIYF
clone_size: many; j_call: TRBJ2-3; d_call: NA; v_call: TRBV20-1; cdr3_length: 14; cdr3_nt: TGCAGTGCTAGAGAGGCCCTAGTGGCCGATACGCAGTATTTT; cdr3_aa: CSAREALVADTQYF
clone_size: few; j_call: TRBJ2-2; d_call: NA; v_call: TRBV7-7; cdr3_length: 14; cdr3_nt: TGTGCTAGCAGCTTAGAAACGAACACCGGGGAGCTGTTTTTT; cdr3_aa: CASSLETNTGELFF
clone_size: few; j_call: TRBJ2-1; d_call: NA; v_call: TRBV9; cdr3_length: 15; cdr3_nt: TGTGCCAGCAGCGTAAGGGGGGAATTCTACAATGAGCAGTTCTTC; cdr3_aa: CASSVRGEFYNEQFF
clone_size: few; j_call: TRBJ2-7; d_call: TRBD2; v_call: TRBV5-1; cdr3_length: 18; cdr3_nt: TGCGCCAGCAGCTTGGTGTTCGCCACTAGCGAATATACCTACGAGCAGTACTTC; cdr3_aa: CASSLVFATSEYTYEQYF
clone_size: NA; j_call: TRBJ2-1; d_call: TRBD2; v_call: TRBV20-1; cdr3_length: 15; cdr3_nt: TGCAGTGCTCCCCAACTAGCGACGACCTACAATGAGCAGTTCTTC; cdr3_aa: CSAPQLATTYNEQFF
clone_size: NA; j_call: TRBJ2-7; d_call: NA; v_call: TRBV11-2; cdr3_length: 16; cdr3_nt: TGTGCCAGCAGCTTAGGTGGTGTATCCGTAGGTAACGAGCAGTACTTC; cdr3_aa: CASSLGGVSVGNEQYF
clone_size: NA; j_call: TRBJ1-4; d_call: NA; v_call: TRBV7-2; cdr3_length: 13; cdr3_nt: TGTGCCAGCAGCTTGGGGGTATACGAAAAACTGTTTTTT; cdr3_aa: CASSLGVYEKLFF
clone_size: NA; j_call: TRBJ1-6; d_call: NA; v_call: TRBV12-3/TRBV12-4; cdr3_length: 11; cdr3_nt: TGTGCCAGCAGTTTAATCCCCTTCCTCCACTTT; cdr3_aa: CASSLIPFLHF
clone_size: NA; j_call: TRBJ2-3; d_call: TRBD2; v_call: TRBV18; cdr3_length: 17; cdr3_nt: TGTGCCAGCTCACCACTGCTAGCGGGGGGTAGCACAGATACGCAGTATTTT; cdr3_aa: CASSPLLAGGSTDTQYF
clone_size: few; j_call: TRBJ2-3; d_call: TRBD2; v_call: TRBV20-1; cdr3_length: 15; cdr3_nt: TGCAGTGCTAGAGCTAGCGGGAGACGCACAGATACGCAGTATTTT; cdr3_aa: CSARASGRRTDTQYF
clone_size: NA; j_call: TRBJ2-1; d_call: NA; v_call: TRBV20-1; cdr3_length: 15; cdr3_nt: TGCAGTGCTAGAGGGTTGGCGGGCCTATACAATGAGCAGTTCTTC; cdr3_aa: CSARGLAGLYNEQFF
clone_size: NA; j_call: TRBJ2-7; d_call: TRBD2; v_call: TRBV12-3/TRBV12-4; cdr3_length: 15; cdr3_nt: TGTGCCAGCAGTCCCCCAGCGGGAACGAGGCACGAGCAGTACTTC; cdr3_aa: CASSPPAGTRHEQYF
clone_size: few; j_call: TRBJ2-5; d_call: NA; v_call: TRBV7-3; cdr3_length: 13; cdr3_nt: TGTGCCAGCAGCTTAAGGCTCAAAGAGACCCAGTACTTC; cdr3_aa: CASSLRLKETQYF
clone_size: NA; j_call: TRBJ2-7; d_call: NA; v_call: TRBV7-8; cdr3_length: 12; cdr3_nt: TGTGCCAGCAGCCCGTCGGAGGCCGAGCAGTACTTC; cdr3_aa: CASSPSEAEQYF
clone_size: NA; j_call: TRBJ1-1; d_call: TRBD1; v_call: TRBV15; cdr3_length: 16; cdr3_nt: TGTGCCACCAGCAGAGCTCGGGACAGGGGGCGGACTGAAGCTTTCTTT; cdr3_aa: CATSRARDRGRTEAFF
clone_size: few; j_call: TRBJ2-3; d_call: TRBD2; v_call: TRBV9; cdr3_length: 14; cdr3_nt: TGTGCCAGCGGGACTAGCGGGAGCGCAGATACGCAGTATTTT; cdr3_aa: CASGTSGSADTQYF
clone_size: NA; j_call: TRBJ2-7; d_call: NA; v_call: TRBV7-9; cdr3_length: 15; cdr3_nt: TGTGCCAGCAGCTTCGAAGCCAGGACAAGCTACGAGCAGTACTTC; cdr3_aa: CASSFEARTSYEQYF
clone_size: few; j_call: TRBJ1-5; d_call: NA; v_call: TRBV20-1; cdr3_length: 12; cdr3_nt: TGCAGTGCTAGTACTAGCAATCAGCCCCAGCATTTT; cdr3_aa: CSASTSNQPQHF
clone_size: NA; j_call: TRBJ2-1; d_call: TRBD1; v_call: TRBV7-2; cdr3_length: 15; cdr3_nt: TGTGCCAGCATCGTTAGGGGACAGAATTACAATGAGCAGTTCTTC; cdr3_aa: CASIVRGQNYNEQFF
clone_size: few; j_call: TRBJ2-1; d_call: NA; v_call: TRBV28; cdr3_length: 13; cdr3_nt: TGTGCCAGCAATGAGGGGCTAGTTGGTAAGCAGTTCTTC; cdr3_aa: CASNEGLVGKQFF
clone_size: few; j_call: TRBJ2-7; d_call: TRBD1; v_call: TRBV6-2/TRBV6-3; cdr3_length: 13; cdr3_nt: TGTGCCAGCAGCGGGACAGTGACCTACGAGCAGTACTTC; cdr3_aa: CASSGTVTYEQYF
clone_size: NA; j_call: TRBJ2-5; d_call: TRBD2; v_call: TRBV7-3; cdr3_length: 15; cdr3_nt: TGTGCCAGCAGCTTGACTAGCGGGACGTATGAGACCCAGTACTTC; cdr3_aa: CASSLTSGTYETQYF